The 32 T cell receptor beta chains reported below all come from one sample, sequenced in a study of T-cell memory formation after mild COVID-19. Via MiXCR, TCRdb re-called the 5' RACE reads, giving one row per CDR3 protein. This table has approximately 260,000 distinct CDR3 sequences, roughly 18% appearing once. The material sequenced was PBMCs or a T cell subset sorted from them (not recorded which). These receptors all stem from a man in his late teens or twenties who had mild COVID-19 (a few samples of this study predate the infection). Cell type and time point are not known.

The chain employs TRBV20-1 and TRBJ1-4; 10 bases map to TRBD1. Trimming took 1 base from V and 7 from J; bases not matched to a gene: 9. The length of the CDR3 is 16 residues. Germline CDR1 and CDR2: DFQATT and SNEGSKA (reference sequence). CDR3 nucleotides: TGCAGTGCTAGAGGACAGGGGGCCTCGGGAATTGAAAAACTGTTTTTT. Protein product: CSARGQGASGIEKLFF.

This sequence joins TRBV3-1 and TRBJ2-5; the match to TRBD1 covers 12 bases. V trimming: 5 bases; J trimming: 4 bases; junction bases outside the gene matches: 2. The CDR3 covers 14 residues. Germline assignment: CDR1 LGHDT and CDR2 YNNKEL (reference sequence). The CDR3 region is CASSWDRGPETQYF. Here the CDR3 DNA reads TGTGCCAGCAGCTGGGACAGGGGGCCAGAGACCCAGTACTTC.

The chain joins TRBV7-8 to TRBJ2-5, with 8 bases fitting TRBD2. This CDR3 comprises 15 residues. Germline V gene sequence: CDR1 SGHVS, CDR2 FQNEAQ. The V and J ends lost 1 base and 7 bases, in that order; junction bases with no gene match: 8. This CDR3 reads CASSLVLAEKGTQYF. In DNA form, the CDR3 reads TGTGCCAGCAGCTTAGTACTAGCGGAAAAGGGGACCCAGTACTTC.

This clonotype occurred many times. V and J are TRBV12-3 or TRBV12-4 and TRBJ2-1; possible D gene TRBD1, 8 bases. This CDR3 is built from 15 residues. The ends were cut back, 4 bases at V and 4 bases at J, with 14 bases in the middle. CDR3 amino acids: CASSSTGGAYNEQFF. For the CDR3, the DNA is TGTGCCAGCAGTTCCACAGGGGGGGCTTACAATGAGCAGTTCTTC.

There are a few counts of this clonotype. The CDR3 reads CASSYQFRETQYF. CDR3 DNA sequence: TGTGCCAGCAGTTATCAGTTTAGGGAGACCCAGTACTTC. V gene TRBV12-3 or TRBV12-4 combines with J gene TRBJ2-5; D is uncertain. This CDR3 spans 13 amino acids. V lost 4 bases, J lost 5 bases, and 11 bases lay in between.

This clonotype was seen repeatedly, ten times or more. The chain couples TRBV5-1 to TRBJ2-3, with 8 bases fitting TRBD1. With 4 bases clipped from V and 1 base from J, the junction kept 2 bases outside the gene matches. This CDR3 is built from 14 residues. Germline V lookup: CDR1 SGHRS, CDR2 YFSETQ. As DNA, the CDR3 is TGCGCCAGCAGCGCGGACAGGGGCACAGATACGCAGTATTTT. Protein sequence: CASSADRGTDTQYF.

This clonotype appeared once. The J gene is TRBJ2-5, the V gene TRBV7-3; D gene uncertain. The ends were cut back, 5 bases at V and 4 bases at J, with 17 bases in the middle. Per the germline V gene, CDR1 is SGHTA and CDR2 is FQGTGA. CDR3 length: 15 amino acids. CDR3 residues: CASSLGPGVGETQYF. The CDR3 bases are TGTGCCAGCAGCCTAGGCCCGGGCGTTGGAGAGACCCAGTACTTC.

This clonotype was observed a handful of times. The rearrangement links TRBV4-2 to TRBJ1-1; maybe TRBD1 (6 bases). This CDR3 is 14 amino acids long. Germline lookup yields CDR1 LGHNA and CDR2 YNFKEQ. V lost 3 bases, J lost 4 bases, and 12 bases lay in between. CDR3 residues: CASSQGLGGTEAFF. DNA of the CDR3: TGTGCCAGCAGCCAGGGTTTAGGGGGCACTGAAGCTTTCTTT.

This clonotype was observed a handful of times. V gene TRBV2 combines with J gene TRBJ2-7; 10 nucleotides match TRBD1. The CDR3 has 16 amino acids. Looked up from germline, CDR1 is SNHLY and CDR2 is FYNNEI. V lost 7 bases, J lost 2 bases, and 11 bases stayed unmatched. The CDR3 DNA reads as TGTGCCAGCACTCAAATCCCGGGACAGGGGACCTACGAGCAGTACTTC. It encodes CASTQIPGQGTYEQYF.

Only a few counts were recorded for this clonotype. This chain connects TRBV7-9 to TRBJ2-3, with a tentative D call TRBD2 (5 bases). V gave up 5 bases and J gave up 2 bases, with 8 bases separating them. The CDR3 length is 13 residues. The germline V gene has CDR1 SEHNR and CDR2 FQNEAQ (reference sequence). The CDR3 nucleotides are TGTGCCAGCAGCCCGGACTTCACAGATACGCAGTATTTT. Its translation is CASSPDFTDTQYF.

This clonotype came up a few times. In DNA form, the CDR3 reads TGTGCCAGCTTCTCTGGAAACACCATATATTTT. As protein: CASFSGNTIYF. The chain links TRBV10-3 to TRBJ1-3, with D hard to call. Trimming stripped 10 bases from V and 0 bases from J, with 4 bases between. The length of the CDR3 is 11 residues. Germline loops: CDR1 ENHRY, CDR2 SYGVKD.

This clonotype was counted at least ten times. The CDR3 DNA follows: TGCGCCAGCAGCCAAAGCGGGGTCTCCTACGAGCAGTACTTC. Translated: CASSQSGVSYEQYF. The chain couples TRBV4-3 to TRBJ2-7; 7 positions agree with TRBD2. CDR3 length: 14 amino acids. The trim removed 2 bases at V and 0 bases at J, leaving 1 base unmatched. Germline CDR1 reads LGHNA; CDR2 reads YSLEER.

The rearrangement joins TRBV4-2 to TRBJ2-2, with D hard to call. V dropped 0 bases and J dropped 5 bases, with 10 bases sitting between them. Germline V gene data show CDR1 as LGHNA and CDR2 as YNFKEQ. The CDR3 is made up of 15 amino acids. For the CDR3, the DNA is TGTGCCAGCAGCCAAGAGGTATCAGGTACCGGGGAGCTGTTTTTT. Translating it yields CASSQEVSGTGELFF.

The V gene is TRBV5-1, the J gene TRBJ2-7, with D possibly matching TRBD1 (6 bases). CDR1 and CDR2 (germline): SGHRS, YFSETQ. Trimming left V 3 bases short and J 3 bases short, with 7 bases between. The CDR3 totals 12 residues. The CDR3 nucleotides read TGCGCCAGCAGCTGGGACAACTACGAGCAGTACTTC. Its translation: CASSWDNYEQYF.

The gene calls are TRBV3-1 and TRBJ2-7; tentatively, D is TRBD2 (6 bases). V gave up 4 bases and J gave up 8 bases, with 18 bases separating them. Germline V gene lookup returns CDR1 LGHDT and CDR2 YNNKEL (reference sequence). This CDR3 is 14 amino acids long. The CDR3 sequence: CASSLTTWRGQQYF. Here the CDR3 DNA reads TGTGCCAGCAGCCTGACTACTTGGCGGGGCCAGCAGTACTTC.

This clonotype was seen more than once but under ten times. The CDR3 region has the DNA TGTGCCAGCAGCTTCGACAGGGCAACCTACAATGAGCAGTTCTTC. Translation gives CASSFDRATYNEQFF. The chain employs TRBV7-3 and TRBJ2-1, with 7 bases that match TRBD1. The J segment lost 2 bases and the V segment lost 3 bases, leaving 4 bases of the junction unmatched. CDR1 is SGHTA, CDR2 FQGTGA, per germline. The CDR3 spans 15 residues.

The V gene is TRBV28, the J gene TRBJ2-2; no clear D. CDR1 MDHEN and CDR2 SYDVKM come from the germline V gene. Trimming left V 6 bases short and J 1 base short, with 12 bases between. The CDR3 contains 15 residues. CDR3 sequence reads: CASSRLKLNTGELFF. The DNA of the CDR3 is TGTGCCAGCAGCCGACTTAAATTGAACACCGGGGAGCTGTTTTTT.

This chain uses TRBV20-1 with TRBJ1-5; no reliable D call. Germline V CDR1 and CDR2: DFQATT, SNEGSKA (reference sequence). The CDR3 consists of 13 residues. Trimming removed 3 bases at V and 0 bases at J, with 6 bases between. This CDR3 reads CSARTDSNQPQHF. The CDR3 DNA reads as TGCAGTGCTAGGACTGATAGCAATCAGCCCCAGCATTTT.

This clonotype was counted once. The V gene is TRBV18, the J gene TRBJ2-7; 8 bases align to TRBD2. Germline loops: CDR1 KGHSH, CDR2 LQKENI. CDR3 length: 14 amino acids. The V gene end was trimmed by 4 bases and the J gene end by 5 bases; junction bases not matched to a gene: 7. CDR3 sequence (DNA): TGTGCCAGCTCACTCTTAGCGGGGATCAACGAGCAGTACTTC. Translating gives CASSLLAGINEQYF.

This clonotype turned up a few times. The chain combines TRBV24-1 with TRBJ2-3; the D gene is possibly TRBD1 (5 bases). The V and J ends lost 8 bases and 5 bases respectively, with 10 bases between them. CDR3 length: 12 residues. Germline CDR1 is KGHDR and CDR2 is SFDVKD. The DNA of the CDR3 is TGTGCCACCACCCAGGGTGGAGATACGCAGTATTTT. Amino acids: CATTQGGDTQYF.

This clonotype is a singleton in its sample. The V call is TRBV23-1, the J call TRBJ1-6, with unresolved D. TRBV23-1 is given ORF status, its function remaining uncertain. This CDR3 has 17 amino acids. V was pared by 2 bases and J by 7 bases, with 18 bases between. CDR3: CASSQNLKGPENSPLHF. The CDR3 nucleotides read TGCGCCAGCAGTCAAAACCTAAAGGGTCCTGAGAATTCACCCCTCCACTTT.

The chain combines TRBV6-5 with TRBJ2-3, with 7 bases lining up with TRBD1. Germline CDR1 and CDR2: MNHEY and SVGAGI. This CDR3 comprises 17 residues. J was trimmed by 1 base and V by 6 bases; bases with no gene match: 13. This CDR3 is CASRTYRDRYRTDTQYF. The CDR3 coding sequence is TGTGCCAGCAGAACCTACCGGGACAGATATCGCACAGATACGCAGTATTTT.

This clonotype came up a few times. The chain employs TRBV4-3 and TRBJ2-1; TRBD2 aligns across 9 bases. The CDR3 runs to 19 residues. V shed 3 bases and J 2 bases; nucleotides not matched to a gene: 14. Per germline, CDR1 LGHNA and CDR2 YSLEER. Here the CDR3 DNA reads TGCGCCAGCAGCCAGTTTGCGGGGGGGCCTCGTGGCGCCTACAATGAGCAGTTCTTC. It translates to CASSQFAGGPRGAYNEQFF.

This chain joins TRBV5-1 and TRBJ2-1; TRBD2 is a possible D gene (6 bases). Germline V gene data show CDR1 as SGHRS and CDR2 as YFSETQ. This CDR3 region has 13 residues. The ends were cut back, 0 bases at V and 6 bases at J, with 7 bases in the middle. This CDR3 is CASSLGLVNEQFF. The CDR3 DNA follows: TGCGCCAGCAGCTTGGGACTAGTCAATGAGCAGTTCTTC.

V usage is TRBV4-3 and J usage is TRBJ2-1, with a weak D call TRBD2 (7 bases). Between the trimmed V and J ends, which lost 0 bases and 4 bases, there was a span of 16 bases. The CDR3 spans 17 residues. Germline CDR1 and CDR2: LGHNA and YSLEER. The CDR3 sequence is CASSQEIAGASYNEQFF. CDR3 coding DNA: TGCGCCAGCAGCCAAGAGATCGCGGGGGCCTCTTACAATGAGCAGTTCTTC.

This chain links TRBV14 with TRBJ2-1; D remains unclear. Trimming left V 0 bases short and J 8 bases short, with 8 bases between. Germline values: CDR1 SGHDN, CDR2 FVKESK. This CDR3 is 13 amino acids long. The CDR3 loop reads CASSQDRRDEQFF. For the CDR3, the DNA is TGTGCCAGCAGCCAAGATAGGCGCGATGAGCAGTTCTTC.

The chain is built from TRBV5-1 and TRBJ2-4; TRBD1 might be the D (6 bases). CDR3 length: 14 amino acids. Germline V gene data show CDR1 as SGHRS and CDR2 as YFSETQ. Trimming took 2 bases from V and 8 from J, leaving 14 bases between them. The CDR3 protein is CASSFGQSSDIQYF. DNA for the CDR3: TGCGCCAGCAGCTTCGGACAGAGCTCGGACATTCAGTACTTC.

This clonotype was detected only a few times. The J gene is TRBJ1-4, the V gene TRBV7-2, with 7 bases lining up with TRBD1. Losses at the gene ends were 4 bases for V and 11 bases for J; bases not matched to a gene: 13. Per germline, CDR1 SGHTA and CDR2 FQGNSA. This CDR3 is built from 15 residues. The CDR3 region is CASSSRGGMGQKLFF. The DNA for the CDR3 is TGTGCCAGCAGCTCCAGGGGTGGGATGGGACAGAAACTGTTTTTT.

The chain joins TRBV30 to TRBJ2-1, with a possible D match to TRBD1 (6 bases). Trimming removed 3 bases from V and 4 bases from J, with 16 bases in between. CDR3 length: 15 residues. Germline CDR1 GTSNPN, CDR2 SVGIG (reference sequence). CDR3 amino acids: CAWSRGSGVYNEQFF. DNA of the CDR3: TGTGCCTGGAGCAGGGGCTCAGGGGTTTACAATGAGCAGTTCTTC.

The chain uses TRBV15 and TRBJ1-1; the D is unclear. The CDR3 contains 12 residues. V lost 1 base to trimming and J lost 7 bases, with 7 bases between them. Germline lookup yields CDR1 LNHNV and CDR2 YYDKDF (reference sequence). Written as DNA, the CDR3 is TGTGCCACCAGCAGAGGCGGGGTTGAAGCTTTCTTT. Translating it yields CATSRGGVEAFF.

This chain links TRBV5-1 with TRBJ1-3; 7 bases are shared with TRBD1. The CDR3 covers 15 residues. Germline values: CDR1 SGHRS, CDR2 YFSETQ. The junction had 9 bases not matched to a gene; V was cut back by 5 bases and J by 4 bases. CDR3: CASRDYRDSGNTIYF. The CDR3 DNA reads as TGCGCCAGCAGAGATTACCGGGACAGCGGAAACACCATATATTTT.

There are a few counts of this clonotype. V usage is TRBV18 and J usage is TRBJ2-7; 11 positions agree with TRBD1. The germline V gene has CDR1 KGHSH and CDR2 LQKENI. After removal of 5 bases from V and 5 bases from J, the junction contained 8 bases not matched to a gene. The CDR3 covers 15 residues. CDR3 region: CASSKWGQGENEQYF. CDR3 nucleotides: TGTGCCAGCTCAAAATGGGGACAGGGGGAGAACGAGCAGTACTTC.